These 17 T cell receptor beta chains were sequenced from one sample in a study of T cells after yellow fever vaccination. TCRdb reanalysed the 5' RACE reads using MiXCR and keeps one entry per CDR3 protein. In the table there are just under 600,000 distinct CDR3 sequences, 13% of which are singletons. The sequencing here drew on PBMCs, taken on the day of the yellow fever booster vaccination. Receptors originate from a man aged 25-45 years who received the YFV17D yellow fever vaccine.

This clonotype showed up just a few times. The rearrangement joins TRBV28 to TRBJ2-2; maybe TRBD1 (6 bases). The CDR3 spans 14 residues. V was clipped by 6 bases and J by 3 bases, with 11 bases between them. Germline loops: CDR1 MDHEN, CDR2 SYDVKM. Here the CDR3 reads CASRIQGYTGELFF. DNA for the CDR3: TGTGCCAGCAGAATACAGGGATACACCGGGGAGCTGTTTTTT.

J is TRBJ2-5 and V is TRBV7-2; TRBD1 is a possible D gene (5 bases). CDR3 size: 16 residues. CDR1 SGHTA and CDR2 FQGNSA come from the germline V gene. Trimming cost V 1 base and J 5 bases, with 17 bases left between them. CDR3 region: CASSLGGSPRVETQYF. CDR3 sequence (DNA): TGTGCCAGCAGCTTAGGGGGCAGCCCCAGGGTGGAGACCCAGTACTTC.

This clonotype occurred a few times. The chain couples TRBV11-2 to TRBJ2-1, with 13 nucleotides matching TRBD2. The germline V gene has CDR1 SGHAT and CDR2 FQNNGV. J gave up 9 bases and V 5 bases, and 7 bases lay outside the gene matches. The CDR3 totals 15 residues. The CDR3 nucleotides are TGTGCCAGCAGCCTGGGACTAGCGGGACGCGGTGAGCAGTTCTTC. Its protein product is CASSLGLAGRGEQFF. The whole variable domain, filled in from reference TRBV11-2 and TRBJ2-1, reads EAGVAQSPRYKIIEKRQSVAFWCNPISGHATLYWYQQILGQGPKLLIQFQNNGVVDDSQLPKDRFSAERLKGVDSTLKIQPAKLEDSAVYLCASSLGLAGRGEQFFGPGTRLTVL.

Only a few counts were recorded for this clonotype. V gene TRBV3-1 combines with J gene TRBJ2-7, with a possible D match to TRBD1 (5 bases). Germline V gene data show CDR1 as LGHDT and CDR2 as YNNKEL (reference sequence). The CDR3 has 15 residues. Trimming removed 6 bases from V and 2 bases from J, with 17 bases in between. The CDR3 coding sequence is TGTGCCAGCAGTCTCTTTACAGGCCAAGCCTACGAGCAGTACTTC. Protein: CASSLFTGQAYEQYF.

This clonotype was observed at least ten times. The chain joins TRBV7-2 to TRBJ2-1; the D is unclear. The CDR3 is 13 amino acids. Trimming stripped 7 bases from V and 8 bases from J, with 15 bases between. CDR1 and CDR2 (germline): SGHTA, FQGNSA. CDR3: CASTPSAVDEQFF. CDR3 sequence (DNA): TGTGCCAGCACCCCCTCTGCGGTGGATGAGCAGTTCTTC. Full variable domain (missing parts from reference TRBV7-2 and TRBJ2-1): GAGVSQSPSNKVTEKGKDVELRCDPISGHTALYWYRQSLGQGLEFLIYFQGNSAPDKSGLPSDRFSAERTGGSVSTLTIQRTQQEDSAVYLCASTPSAVDEQFFGPGTRLTVL.

This clonotype was seen a handful of times. The J gene is TRBJ2-5, the V gene TRBV29-1; a weak D match, TRBD1 (6 bases). The CDR3 runs 12 residues. The germline gives CDR1 SQVTM, CDR2 ANQGSEA. The ends were cut back, 4 bases at V and 5 bases at J, with 11 bases in the middle. The DNA of the CDR3 is TGCAGCGTTGGAGGGGGATGGGAGACCCAGTACTTC. Residues: CSVGGGWETQYF.

This clonotype was detected only a few times. The chain uses TRBV29-1 and TRBJ2-3, with D tentatively TRBD1 or TRBD2 (5 bases each). With 3 bases removed from V and 6 bases from J, the gap between germline ends came to 13 bases. Looked up from germline, CDR1 is SQVTM and CDR2 is ANQGSEA. The CDR3 contains 13 residues. The chain's CDR3 is CSVERGLKDTQYF. The CDR3 region has the DNA TGCAGCGTTGAGAGGGGTTTGAAGGATACGCAGTATTTT.

The rearrangement joins TRBV10-3 to TRBJ2-1; 12 positions agree with TRBD1. Germline-derived CDR1 and CDR2 are ENHRY and SYGVKD. CDR3 length: 14 amino acids. With 10 bases clipped from V and 9 bases from J, the junction kept 10 bases outside the gene matches. The CDR3 sequence is CATTRDRGQSEQFF. CDR3 in DNA: TGTGCCACTACCCGGGACAGGGGGCAGAGTGAGCAGTTCTTC.

Details on this clonotype: One junction end does not reproduce the germline sequence, and a read error may be involved. The chain carries TRBV5-1 and TRBJ2-1, with D perhaps given as TRBD1 or TRBD2 (5 bases each). Per the germline V gene, CDR1 is SGHRS and CDR2 is YFSETQ. This CDR3 is built from 15 residues. The CDR3 sequence: CASSSGTQTYSEQFF. The CDR3 DNA sequence: TGCGCCAGCAGCTCCGGGACCCAGACCTACAGTGAGCAGTTCTTC.

This clonotype showed up just a few times. The chain recombines TRBV20-1 with TRBJ1-5; 11 bases are a match to TRBD1. V was pared by 4 bases and J by 9 bases, with 8 bases of the junction left unmatched. There are 14 residues in the CDR3. Germline V gene sequence: CDR1 DFQATT, CDR2 SNEGSKA (reference sequence). The CDR3 DNA reads TGCAGTGCTAATAGGGACAGGGGGGATTTGCCCCAGCATTTT. Translating it yields CSANRDRGDLPQHF.

V and J are TRBV25-1 and TRBJ2-7; 7 nucleotides align to TRBD1. J was trimmed by 5 bases and V by 4 bases; bases with no gene match: 8. Germline-derived CDR1 and CDR2 are MGHDK and SYGVNS. The CDR3 runs 14 residues. The CDR3 DNA follows: TGTGCCAGCAGTGCCTACACCGGGACAGACGAGCAGTACTTC. It yields the protein CASSAYTGTDEQYF.

This clonotype has just a few counts. J is TRBJ1-5 and V is TRBV6-1; TRBD1 matches 7 bases. The CDR3 runs to 16 residues. Germline assignment: CDR1 MNHNS and CDR2 SASEGT. V lost 6 bases and J lost 1; bases outside the gene matches: 9. DNA for the CDR3: TGTGCCAGCAGCAGCCGGGACAGAGTAAGCAATCAGCCCCAGCATTTT. It is translated as CASSSRDRVSNQPQHF.

Only a few counts were recorded for this clonotype. This sequence joins TRBV20-1 and TRBJ2-1, with TRBD1 as a possible D gene (6 bases). The CDR3 loop spans 15 amino acids. V shed 5 bases and J shed 4 bases, with 18 bases lying between them. Per germline, CDR1 DFQATT and CDR2 SNEGSKA (reference sequence). The CDR3 DNA follows: TGCAGTGCTCACCAATTAGGACAGACGTACAATGAGCAGTTCTTC. This encodes CSAHQLGQTYNEQFF.

This clonotype was recorded a few times. The rearrangement links TRBV4-2 to TRBJ2-7; perhaps D is TRBD1 or TRBD2 (5 bases each). CDR3 length: 16 amino acids. Trimming pared 4 bases from V and 1 base from J, leaving 17 bases between. Germline values: CDR1 LGHNA, CDR2 YNFKEQ. Written as DNA, the CDR3 is TGTGCCAGCAGCCTGGAGTCTTCGGGGCCTTCCTACGAGCAGTACTTC. It specifies CASSLESSGPSYEQYF.

The chain uses TRBV20-1 and TRBJ2-1; D might be TRBD2 (5 bases). The CDR3 covers 16 residues. Trimming took 6 bases from V and 5 from J, leaving 23 bases between them. Per the germline V gene, CDR1 is DFQATT and CDR2 is SNEGSKA (reference sequence). The CDR3 sequence is CSAPAFDEGTHNEQFF. CDR3 nucleotides: TGCAGTGCGCCCGCCTTTGACGAGGGTACCCACAATGAGCAGTTCTTC.

This clonotype was seen a few times. The V and J genes are TRBV6-1 and TRBJ1-1; D remains ambiguous. This CDR3 has 13 residues. CDR1 MNHNS and CDR2 SASEGT come from the germline V gene. Trimming shortened V by 2 bases and J by 1 base, and 5 bases separated the two germline ends. CDR3 nucleotide sequence: TGTGCCAGCAGTGAACAAGAGAACACTGAAGCTTTCTTT. This encodes CASSEQENTEAFF.

The V call is TRBV30, the J call TRBJ2-3, with D possibly being TRBD2 (6 bases). V dropped 8 bases and J dropped 1 base, with 16 bases sitting between them. Germline V CDR1 and CDR2: GTSNPN, SVGIG (reference sequence). The CDR3 has 14 residues. The CDR3 sequence: CAGDVRGGTDTQYF. In DNA form, the CDR3 reads TGTGCCGGCGACGTTCGCGGGGGCACAGATACGCAGTATTTT.